The 4 T cell receptor beta chains below were found in one sample sequenced in a study of glioma-infiltrating T cells. Amplification of TCR alpha and beta CDR3 regions from RNA used iRepertoire nested multiplex PCR. A single record per CDR3 protein comes from TCRdb applying MiXCR to the multiplex PCR reads. Among 100,000 to 150,000 distinct CDR3 sequences, 23% were seen once, and the ten largest hold around 15%. The sample taken for sequencing was glioma tissue, nonneoplastic brain tissue, or PBMCs (not recorded which). The source of these receptors is a human donor with low-grade glioma or glioblastoma, undergoing nonglioma brain surgery, or in good health (not recorded which).

On this clonotype itself: At one end the junction does not follow the germline gene, possibly because of a read error. The V gene is TRBV9, the J gene TRBJ2-5, with D perhaps matching TRBD1 (6 bases). The germline gives CDR1 SGDLS, CDR2 YYNGEE. The CDR3 covers 14 residues. The CDR3 protein is CASSVAQGQETRYF. For the CDR3, the DNA is TGTGCCAGCAGCGTAGCTCAGGGGCAAGAGACCCGGTACTTC. The full variable domain, completed using reference TRBV9 and TRBJ2-5, is DSGVTQTPKHLITATGQRVTLRCSPRSGDLSVYWYQQSLDQGLQFLIQYYNGEERAKGNILERFSAQQFPDLHSELNLSSLELGDSALYFCASSVAQGQETRYFGPGTRLLVL.

In this sample, this clonotype turned up a few times. The chain employs TRBV18 and TRBJ2-7; 10 nucleotides align to TRBD1. Germline loops: CDR1 KGHSH, CDR2 LQKENI. The CDR3 is 16 residues long. The ends lost 5 bases at V and 0 bases at J; junction bases unmatched: 7. The CDR3 DNA follows: TGTGCCAGCTCAGGATGGACAGGGGGGGGCTCCTACGAGCAGTACTTC. This codes for CASSGWTGGGSYEQYF.

The genes are TRBV20-1 and TRBJ2-7, with D tentatively TRBD2 (5 bases). The germline V gene encodes CDR1 DFQATT and CDR2 SNEGSKA (reference sequence). Trimming stripped 3 bases from V and 0 bases from J, with 6 bases between. This CDR3 is 12 amino acids long. The CDR3 here is CSASGVSYEQYF. DNA of the CDR3: TGCAGTGCTAGCGGGGTCTCCTACGAGCAGTACTTC.

V is TRBV9 and J is TRBJ1-5; D is uncertain. Germline CDR1 reads SGDLS; CDR2 reads YYNGEE. V lost 10 bases and J lost 3, with 14 bases in between. The CDR3 contains 13 residues. The CDR3 sequence: CAPRGGTNQPQHF. For the CDR3, the DNA is TGTGCCCCCCGGGGAGGTACCAATCAGCCCCAGCATTTT.